This TCR beta chain was sequenced in a study of PD-1 blockade in classical Hodgkin lymphoma. Across the whole study: The patients were dosed with nivolumab 3 mg/kg, infused intravenously every 2 weeks.

Remarks on this clone: Its antigen is not known.

Every patient had relapsed following autologous stem cell transplantation, and cohorts differed in brentuximab vedotin exposure. Study results and caveats: TCR diversity in CD4+, not CD8+, cells rose significantly by C4D1. Complete responders had baseline diversity similar to newly diagnosed patients. The authors excluded patients who started nivolumab under 1 year after ASCT.

The V and J ends lost 0 bases and 2 bases respectively, with 9 bases between them. CDR1 and CDR2 (germline): SGDLS, YYNGEE. CDR3 size: 14 residues. Generated by immunoSEQ multiplex PCR, the TCRdb table keeps only in-frame clones and is missing some. Found here are around 25,000 clones, about 80% of them singletons; the top ten hold around 6.5%. Source: peripheral blood mononuclear cells (PBMCs), taken at baseline. The V gene is TRBV9, the J gene TRBJ2-7; TRBD1 is a possible D gene (5 bases). The sequence was obtained from a human donor with classical Hodgkin lymphoma. The CDR3 spells CASSVGSGPYEQYF. DNA for the CDR3: TGTGCCAGCAGCGTAGGTTCAGGGCCCTACGAGCAGTACTTC.